This entry concerns a single T cell receptor beta chain. Its antigen is not known. PCR amplification relied on 60 Vbeta primers (plus 13 Jbeta primers). Clones were sequenced by immunoSEQ multiplex PCR, and TCRdb holds only the in-frame ones, with some missing. The data contain about 140,000 clones, 70% to 85% of them singletons. The sample is drawn from a study of cytomegalovirus exposure and HLA in healthy donors. The study's findings and limits: Overall, about 160 TCR beta chains were annotated as cytomegalovirus-associated.

CDR3 length: 15 amino acids. V was shortened by 5 bases and J by 0 bases, with 14 bases between the two germline ends. The germline gives CDR1 SGHRS, CDR2 YFSETQ. The chain employs TRBV5-1 and TRBJ1-1; D is uncertain. This sequence originates from a woman in her 40s in good health and CMV-seronegative. Input material: PBMCs. CDR3 coding DNA: TGCGCCAGCAGACAGACCCACCTAATGAACACTGAAGCTTTCTTT. Its translation is CASRQTHLMNTEAFF.